The sequence of this TCR beta chain was determined in a study of blood T cell repertoires in COVID-19. This clone showed up just once. The V gene lost 6 bases and the J gene lost 8 bases, with 14 bases spanning the gap. Germline lookup yields CDR1 MNHEY and CDR2 SMNVEV (reference sequence). This CDR3 region has 13 residues. Seattle researchers signed up patients amid active infection and tracked them longitudinally. How the authors handled the data: The assay estimated nucleated cells by amplifying reference gene primers. TCRdb's copy holds only in-frame clones and misses some; the assay was immunoSEQ multiplex PCR. V and J calls and clone size follow that table, whereas D and trimming were derived from the DNA. This repertoire shows fewer than 250,000 clones, more than 75% found once; its top ten account for 11%.

This clonotype was obtained from a man aged 50-60 years with COVID-19, enrolled during active disease. The sequenced sample was peripheral blood. The V and J genes are TRBV27 and TRBJ2-1; the D gene is possibly TRBD2 (6 bases). CDR3 in amino acids: CASSGVLAYEQFF. As DNA, the CDR3 is TGTGCCAGCAGCGGGGTTCTAGCGTATGAGCAGTTCTTC.